This is a list of T cell receptor beta chains from one sample in a study of T cells in Graves' hyperthyroidism and ophthalmopathy. Using its own MiXCR run on the multiplex PCR reads, TCRdb lists one record per CDR3 protein. Of under 700,000 distinct CDR3 sequences in the sample, approximately 16% were seen once. Sequencing used blood. The receptors derive from a young woman with Graves' hyperthyroidism. Each CDR3 is given with its conserved first and last residue. A D gene is named only where the DNA matches it firmly. Clone size is stated in some rows and not others, as once, few, many or a class when expanded.

j_call d_call clone_size v_call cdr3_aa cdr3_nt
TRBJ2-7 . . TRBV2 CASRTWGAYEQYF TGTGCCAGCAGGACTTGGGGGGCCTACGAGCAGTACTTC
TRBJ2-7 . few TRBV7-9 CASSPGTRRQKSYEQYF TGTGCCAGCAGCCCGGGGACCCGGAGACAAAAGTCCTACGAGCAGTACTTC
TRBJ2-5 . . TRBV6-1 CASISAGEETQYF TGTGCCAGCATCTCGGCAGGGGAGGAGACCCAGTACTTC
TRBJ2-7 . . TRBV19 CASSSPWTYEQYF TGTGCCAGTAGTAGCCCCTGGACCTACGAGCAGTACTTC
TRBJ2-7 TRBD2 . TRBV2 CASSLRGALYEQYF TGTGCCAGCAGCCTGCGGGGGGCTCTCTACGAGCAGTACTTC
TRBJ2-1 . . TRBV11-2 CASSLDLTSREQFF TGTGCCAGCAGCTTAGATCTTACGTCCCGGGAGCAGTTCTTC
TRBJ2-5 . many TRBV15 CATSRDFGETQYF TGTGCCACCAGCCGGGACTTCGGGGAGACCCAGTACTTC
TRBJ2-3 TRBD2 few TRBV12-3/TRBV12-4 CASSSSPGLAGVQPSTDTQYF TGTGCCAGCAGTAGCAGCCCGGGACTAGCGGGGGTACAACCTAGCACAGATACGCAGTATTTT
TRBJ2-3 TRBD2 many TRBV6-2/TRBV6-3 CASSYRTSGGTYTDTQYF TGTGCCAGCAGTTACCGGACTAGCGGGGGGACCTACACAGATACGCAGTATTTT
TRBJ2-3 TRBD1 many TRBV20-1 CSARGQQGDADTQYF TGCAGTGCTAGGGGACAACAGGGGGATGCAGATACGCAGTATTTT
TRBJ1-1 . . TRBV5-6 CASSLIRYTEAFF TGTGCCAGCAGCTTGATTCGGTACACTGAAGCTTTCTTT
TRBJ2-1 TRBD1 . TRBV7-9 CASSVGQGSSYNEQFF TGTGCCAGCAGCGTGGGACAGGGGAGCTCCTACAATGAGCAGTTCTTC
TRBJ2-2 . few TRBV7-3 CASGGQPNTGELFF TGTGCCAGCGGTGGACAGCCGAACACCGGGGAGCTGTTTTTT
TRBJ2-7 TRBD1 many TRBV6-2/TRBV6-3 CASSQVGTGVYEQYF TGTGCCAGCAGCCAGGTCGGGACAGGGGTCTACGAGCAGTACTTC
TRBJ2-1 TRBD2 many TRBV10-3 CAISEVPSGRGAYNEQFF TGTGCCATCAGTGAGGTCCCTAGCGGGAGGGGGGCCTACAATGAGCAGTTCTTC
TRBJ2-7 . few TRBV3-1 CASSQERGLGEEQYF TGTGCCAGCAGCCAAGAAAGGGGACTGGGGGAAGAGCAGTACTTC
TRBJ2-7 . many TRBV7-9 CASSFDSNRNEQYF TGTGCCAGCAGCTTTGACAGCAACCGAAACGAGCAGTACTTC
TRBJ1-6 TRBD1 . TRBV7-9 CASSLGQGASNNSPLHF TGTGCCAGCAGCTTAGGACAGGGGGCCTCTAATAATTCACCCCTCCACTTT
TRBJ2-7 . . TRBV18 CASSPGPGIGAYEQYF TGTGCCAGCTCACCAGGGCCGGGGATCGGGGCCTACGAGCAGTACTTC
TRBJ1-1 . many TRBV15 CATSTILGRNNKEAFF TGTGCCACCAGCACTATACTCGGACGTAACAATAAAGAAGCTTTCTTT
TRBJ2-7 . few TRBV7-2 CASRLTPASYEQYF TGTGCCAGCAGACTTACCCCTGCCTCCTACGAGCAGTACTTC
TRBJ2-1 TRBD2 many TRBV18 CASSPRPGTSSYNEQFF TGTGCCAGCTCACCACGACCCGGGACTAGCTCCTACAATGAGCAGTTCTTC
TRBJ2-7 . few TRBV5-1 CASSTSSWSSYEQYF TGCGCCAGCAGCACCTCCAGTTGGAGCTCCTACGAGCAGTACTTC
TRBJ2-1 TRBD2 . TRBV20-1 CSASSGPSYNEQFF TGCAGTGCTTCTAGCGGCCCTTCCTACAATGAGCAGTTCTTC
TRBJ2-3 TRBD2 . TRBV14 CASSQETTSGGAFTDTQYF TGTGCCAGCAGCCAAGAGACGACTAGCGGGGGGGCCTTCACAGATACGCAGTATTTT
TRBJ2-7 TRBD1 few TRBV6-5 CASTLGQGAFRYF TGTGCCAGCACTTTAGGACAGGGGGCGTTTCGGTACTTC
TRBJ1-5 TRBD1 . TRBV6-4 CASSDWVEGARGQPQHF TGTGCCAGCAGTGACTGGGTCGAGGGGGCGCGCGGTCAGCCCCAGCATTTT
TRBJ2-1 TRBD2 once TRBV5-1 CASSRLAGGRSYNEQFF TGCGCCAGCAGCAGACTAGCGGGAGGTCGCTCCTACAATGAGCAGTTCTTC
TRBJ1-1 TRBD1 many TRBV6-1 CASSPGTVANTEAFF TGTGCCAGCAGTCCCGGGACAGTAGCGAACACTGAAGCTTTCTTT
TRBJ2-1 . few TRBV2 CASSEASDEQFF TGTGCCAGCAGTGAAGCGAGTGATGAGCAGTTCTTC
TRBJ2-7 TRBD2 . TRBV10-3 CAISESGSGKGRYEQYF TGTGCCATCAGTGAGTCTGGTAGCGGGAAGGGCCGCTACGAGCAGTACTTC
TRBJ2-2 TRBD1 . TRBV20-1 CSAQEKGQGRRTGELFF TGCAGTGCTCAAGAGAAAGGACAGGGGCGCCGGACCGGGGAGCTGTTTTTT
TRBJ1-1 . . TRBV7-2 CASSLGRGYTEAFF TGTGCCAGCAGCTTAGGCAGGGGCTACACTGAAGCTTTCTTT
TRBJ2-7 TRBD2 many TRBV12-3/TRBV12-4 CASSPSGGAYEQYF TGTGCCAGCAGTCCTAGCGGGGGGGCTTACGAGCAGTACTTC
TRBJ2-1 TRBD2 few TRBV3-1 CASSQDLRGGQYNEQFF TGTGCCAGCAGCCAAGATTTGCGGGGGGGCCAATACAATGAGCAGTTCTTC
TRBJ2-3 TRBD2 few TRBV6-5 CASSYTLAGGPTQYF TGTGCCAGCAGTTACACACTAGCGGGGGGGCCCACGCAGTATTTT
TRBJ2-3 . . TRBV6-5 CASSYPSNTDTQYF TGTGCCAGCAGTTACCCGTCTAACACAGATACGCAGTATTTT
TRBJ1-4 . . TRBV7-9 CASSLLVGRVGENLFF TGTGCCAGCAGCTTGTTGGTTGGGAGGGTTGGTGAAAACCTGTTTTTT
TRBJ1-5 TRBD1 few TRBV7-9 CASSTGTGDNQPQHF TGTGCCAGCAGTACTGGGACAGGGGACAATCAGCCCCAGCATTTT
TRBJ2-5 . many TRBV7-9 CASAPTGLGETQYF TGTGCCAGCGCCCCGACTGGGTTGGGGGAGACCCAGTACTTC
TRBJ1-2 TRBD1 many TRBV6-6 CASSYGTGSGYTF TGTGCCAGCAGTTACGGGACAGGATCTGGCTACACCTTC
TRBJ2-2 . . TRBV12-5 CASVLGLTGELFF TGTGCTAGTGTCCTCGGCCTCACCGGGGAGCTGTTTTTT
TRBJ2-1 . . TRBV12-3/TRBV12-4 CASSFYRRNEQFF TGTGCCAGCAGTTTTTATAGAAGGAACGAGCAGTTCTTC
TRBJ2-2 TRBD2 many TRBV28 CASGELGLGGPGELFF TGTGCCAGCGGGGAATTGGGACTAGGGGGGCCCGGGGAGCTGTTTTTT
TRBJ1-2 . many TRBV10-3 CAISESTGGAYGYTF TGTGCCATCAGTGAGTCGACGGGGGGTGCCTATGGCTACACCTTC
TRBJ2-7 . many TRBV11-1 CASSSRAYYDEQYF TGTGCCAGCAGCTCCCGGGCCTACTACGACGAGCAGTACTTC
TRBJ2-5 . . TRBV5-1 CASSLERVETQYF TGCGCCAGCAGCTTGGAGCGGGTGGAGACCCAGTACTTC
TRBJ2-1 . once TRBV7-8 CASSRRDLSYNEQFF TGTGCCAGCAGCCGCCGGGACTTGTCCTACAATGAGCAGTTCTTC
TRBJ2-3 . few TRBV19 CASSTGRLLDTQYF TGTGCCAGTAGTACGGGGAGACTATTAGATACGCAGTATTTT
TRBJ2-2 TRBD2 many TRBV7-2 CASSSAGGNTGELFF TGTGCCAGCAGCTCAGCGGGAGGGAACACCGGGGAGCTGTTTTTT
TRBJ2-2 TRBD2 few TRBV6-1 CASSKPGLAFSGELFF TGTGCCAGCAGTAAACCGGGACTAGCGTTTTCCGGGGAGCTGTTTTTT
TRBJ2-6 . . TRBV10-3 CAISEFYRAAGANVLTF TGTGCCATCAGTGAGTTTTACAGGGCGGCTGGGGCCAACGTCCTGACTTTC
TRBJ2-5 . many TRBV11-2 CASSLRLGETQYF TGTGCCAGCAGCTTACGGCTGGGCGAGACCCAGTACTTC
TRBJ1-3 TRBD1 . TRBV12-3/TRBV12-4 CASSWIRGAGNTIYF TGTGCCAGCAGTTGGATCAGGGGGGCTGGAAACACCATATATTTT
TRBJ2-3 . many TRBV18 CASSPPSDTQYF TGTGCCAGCTCACCACCGTCCGATACGCAGTATTTT
TRBJ2-1 TRBD2 many TRBV6-2/TRBV6-3 CASSYSHSPKRGDYNEQFF TGTGCCAGCAGTTACTCGCACAGCCCAAAGCGGGGGGACTACAATGAGCAGTTCTTC